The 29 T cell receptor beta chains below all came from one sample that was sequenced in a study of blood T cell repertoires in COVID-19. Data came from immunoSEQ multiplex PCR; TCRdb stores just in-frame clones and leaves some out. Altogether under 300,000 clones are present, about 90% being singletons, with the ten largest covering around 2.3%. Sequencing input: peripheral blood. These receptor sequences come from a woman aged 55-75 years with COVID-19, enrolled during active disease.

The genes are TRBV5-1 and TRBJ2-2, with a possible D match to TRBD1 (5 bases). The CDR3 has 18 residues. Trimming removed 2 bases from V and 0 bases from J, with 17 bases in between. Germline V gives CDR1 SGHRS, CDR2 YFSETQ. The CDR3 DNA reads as TGCGCCAGCAGCTTAGCCCAGGGCAGGGCGGCGAACACCGGGGAGCTGTTTTTT. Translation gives CASSLAQGRAANTGELFF.

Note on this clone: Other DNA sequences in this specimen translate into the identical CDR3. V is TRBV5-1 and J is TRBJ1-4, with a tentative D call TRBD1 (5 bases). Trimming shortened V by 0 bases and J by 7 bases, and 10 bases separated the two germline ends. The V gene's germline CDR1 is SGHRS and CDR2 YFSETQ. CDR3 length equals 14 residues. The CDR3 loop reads CASSLGQGGEKLFF. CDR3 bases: TGCGCCAGCAGCTTGGGGCAGGGCGGTGAAAAACTGTTTTTT.

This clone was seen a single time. CDR3 sequence reads: CASKPRSNTGELFF. The CDR3 DNA follows: TGTGCCAGCAAGCCCAGGTCGAACACCGGGGAGCTGTTTTTT. The rearrangement joins TRBV9 to TRBJ2-2; D call uncertain. CDR3 length equals 14 residues. Trimming pared 6 bases from V and 0 bases from J, leaving 9 bases between. CDR1 and CDR2 (germline): SGDLS, YYNGEE.

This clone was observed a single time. The CDR3 coding sequence is TGTGCCAGCAGCGACAGTCGTACTGAAGCTTTCTTT. It yields the protein CASSDSRTEAFF. This chain links TRBV9 with TRBJ1-1; D gene unclear. CDR1 is SGDLS and CDR2 is YYNGEE in the germline V gene. Trimming took 3 bases from V and 5 from J, leaving 8 bases between them. This CDR3 has 12 residues. Using reference TRBV9 and TRBJ1-1 for the parts outside the CDR3, the full variable domain is DSGVTQTPKHLITATGQRVTLRCSPRSGDLSVYWYQQSLDQGLQFLIQYYNGEERAKGNILERFSAQQFPDLHSELNLSSLELGDSALYFCASSDSRTEAFFGQGTRLTVV.

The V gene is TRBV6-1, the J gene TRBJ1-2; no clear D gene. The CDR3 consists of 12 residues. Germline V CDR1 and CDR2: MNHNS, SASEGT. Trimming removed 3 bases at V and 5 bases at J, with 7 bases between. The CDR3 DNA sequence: TGTGCCAGCAGTGACCAAATTTATGGCTACACCTTC. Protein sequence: CASSDQIYGYTF.

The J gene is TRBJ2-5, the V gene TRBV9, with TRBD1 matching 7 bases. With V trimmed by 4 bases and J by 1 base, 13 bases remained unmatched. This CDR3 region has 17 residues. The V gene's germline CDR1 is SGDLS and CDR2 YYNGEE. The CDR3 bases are TGTGCCAGCAGCCCTTTCTCGGGGACAGCCCCCCAAGAGACCCAGTACTTC. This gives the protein CASSPFSGTAPQETQYF.

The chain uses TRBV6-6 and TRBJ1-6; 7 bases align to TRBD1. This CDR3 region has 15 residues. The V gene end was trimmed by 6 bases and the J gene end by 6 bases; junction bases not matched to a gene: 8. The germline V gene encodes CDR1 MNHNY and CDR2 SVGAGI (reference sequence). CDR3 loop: CASRNRDSSNSPLHF. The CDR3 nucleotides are TGTGCCAGCAGGAACCGGGACAGCTCTAATTCACCCCTCCACTTT.

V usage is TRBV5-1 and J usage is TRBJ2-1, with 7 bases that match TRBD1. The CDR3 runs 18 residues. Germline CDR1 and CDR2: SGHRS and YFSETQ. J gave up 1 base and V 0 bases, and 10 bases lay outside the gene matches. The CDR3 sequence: CASSLAFRGGESYNEQFF. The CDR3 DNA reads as TGCGCCAGCAGCTTGGCCTTCAGAGGGGGCGAGTCCTACAATGAGCAGTTCTTC.

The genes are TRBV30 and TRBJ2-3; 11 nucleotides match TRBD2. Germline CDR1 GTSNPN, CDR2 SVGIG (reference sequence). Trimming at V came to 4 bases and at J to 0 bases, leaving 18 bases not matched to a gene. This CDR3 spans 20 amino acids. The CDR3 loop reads CAWIPTRLAGLKASTDTQYF. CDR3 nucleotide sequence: TGTGCCTGGATTCCTACAAGACTAGCGGGGCTGAAAGCTAGCACAGATACGCAGTATTTT.

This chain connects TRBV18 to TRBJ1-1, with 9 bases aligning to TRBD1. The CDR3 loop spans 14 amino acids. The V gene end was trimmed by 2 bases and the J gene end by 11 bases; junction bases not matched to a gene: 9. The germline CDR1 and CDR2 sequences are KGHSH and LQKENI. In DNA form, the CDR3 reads TGTGCCAGCTCACCAACGGGACAGGGAGACGCGGCTTTCTTT. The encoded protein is CASSPTGQGDAAFF.

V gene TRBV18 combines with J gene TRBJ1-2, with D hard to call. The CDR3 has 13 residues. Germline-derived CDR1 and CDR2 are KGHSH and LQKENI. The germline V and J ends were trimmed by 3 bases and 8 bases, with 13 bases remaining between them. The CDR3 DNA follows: TGTGCCAGCTCACCGGGTCGAGGAACCGGCTACACCTTC. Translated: CASSPGRGTGYTF.

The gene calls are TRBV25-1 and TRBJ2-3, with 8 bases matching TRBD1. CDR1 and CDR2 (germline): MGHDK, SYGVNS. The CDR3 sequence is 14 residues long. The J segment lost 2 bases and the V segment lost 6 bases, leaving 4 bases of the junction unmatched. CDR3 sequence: CASSRDRYTDTQYF. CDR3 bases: TGTGCCAGCAGCCGGGACAGGTACACAGATACGCAGTATTTT.

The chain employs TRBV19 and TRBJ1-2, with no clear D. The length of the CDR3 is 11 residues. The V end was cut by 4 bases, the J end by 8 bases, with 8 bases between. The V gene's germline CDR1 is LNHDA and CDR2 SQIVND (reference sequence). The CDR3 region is CASSNPGGYTF. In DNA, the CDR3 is TGTGCCAGTAGTAACCCCGGGGGCTACACCTTC.

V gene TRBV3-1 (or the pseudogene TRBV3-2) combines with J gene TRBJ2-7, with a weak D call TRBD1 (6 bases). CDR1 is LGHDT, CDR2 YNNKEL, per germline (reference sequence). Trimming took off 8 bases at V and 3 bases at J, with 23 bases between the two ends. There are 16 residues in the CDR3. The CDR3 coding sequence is TGTGCCAGCTCTTTATCCGGGACACTTAACAACTACGAGCAGTACTTC. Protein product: CASSLSGTLNNYEQYF.

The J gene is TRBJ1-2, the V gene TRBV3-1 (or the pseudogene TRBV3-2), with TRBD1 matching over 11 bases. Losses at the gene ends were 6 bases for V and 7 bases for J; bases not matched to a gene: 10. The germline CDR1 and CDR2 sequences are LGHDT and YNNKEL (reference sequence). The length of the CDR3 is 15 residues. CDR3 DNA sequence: TGTGCCAGCAGTCCAAGCATGGACAGGGGGCTTGGCTACACCTTC. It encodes CASSPSMDRGLGYTF.

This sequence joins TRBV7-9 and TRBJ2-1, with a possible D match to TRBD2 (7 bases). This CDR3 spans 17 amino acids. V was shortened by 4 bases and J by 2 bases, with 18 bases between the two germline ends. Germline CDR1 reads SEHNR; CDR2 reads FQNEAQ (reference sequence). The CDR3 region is CASSSGGRGLAYNEQFF. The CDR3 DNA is TGTGCCAGCAGCTCCGGGGGGCGGGGTTTGGCCTACAATGAGCAGTTCTTC.

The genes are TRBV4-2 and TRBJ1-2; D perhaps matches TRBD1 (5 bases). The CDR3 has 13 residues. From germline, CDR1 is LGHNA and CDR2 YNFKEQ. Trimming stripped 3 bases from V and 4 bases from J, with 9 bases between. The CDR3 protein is CASSQGPSYGYTF. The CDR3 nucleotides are TGTGCCAGCAGCCAGGGGCCCAGCTATGGCTACACCTTC.

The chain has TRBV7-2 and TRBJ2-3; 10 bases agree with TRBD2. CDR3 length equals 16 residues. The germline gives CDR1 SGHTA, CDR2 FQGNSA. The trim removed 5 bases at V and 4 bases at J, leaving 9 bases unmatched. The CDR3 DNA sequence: TGTGCCAGCAGCATCGGGCTAGCGGGGGAAGCAGATACGCAGTATTTT. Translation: CASSIGLAGEADTQYF.

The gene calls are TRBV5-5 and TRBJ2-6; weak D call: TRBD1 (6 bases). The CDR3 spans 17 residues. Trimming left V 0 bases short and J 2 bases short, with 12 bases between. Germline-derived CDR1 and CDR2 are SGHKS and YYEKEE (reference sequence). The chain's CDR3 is CASSLGPRGPGANVLTF. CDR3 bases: TGTGCCAGCAGCTTGGGTCCCAGGGGCCCTGGGGCCAACGTCCTGACTTTC.

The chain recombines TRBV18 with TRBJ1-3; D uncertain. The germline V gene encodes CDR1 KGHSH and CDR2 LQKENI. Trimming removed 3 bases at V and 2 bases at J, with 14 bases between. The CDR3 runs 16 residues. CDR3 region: CASSPIDLSAGNTIYF. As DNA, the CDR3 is TGTGCCAGCTCACCTATTGACTTAAGCGCTGGAAACACCATATATTTT.

The CDR3 here is CASSWGGVENEKLFF. As DNA, the CDR3 is TGCGCCAGCAGTTGGGGAGGGGTCGAGAATGAAAAACTGTTTTTT. The V and J genes are TRBV5-1 and TRBJ1-4; perhaps TRBD1 as D (5 bases). Germline V gene sequence: CDR1 SGHRS, CDR2 YFSETQ. V gave up 5 bases and J gave up 5 bases, with 16 bases separating them. The CDR3 runs 15 residues.

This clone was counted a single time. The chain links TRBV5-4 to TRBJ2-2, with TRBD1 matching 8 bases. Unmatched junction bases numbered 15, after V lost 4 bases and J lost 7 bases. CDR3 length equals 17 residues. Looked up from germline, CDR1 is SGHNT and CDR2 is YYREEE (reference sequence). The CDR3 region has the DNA TGTGCCAGCAGCCCACCGCCAGGGGGCGGTTTGGGCGGGGAGCTGTTTTTT. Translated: CASSPPPGGGLGGELFF.

CDR3 in amino acids: CASSQVKGWNTGELFF. CDR3 nucleotides: TGCGCCAGCAGCCAAGTTAAGGGGTGGAACACCGGGGAGCTGTTTTTT. J is TRBJ2-2 and V is TRBV4-3; maybe TRBD1 (5 bases). The CDR3 is 16 amino acids. V was shortened by 1 base and J by 1 base, with 10 bases between the two germline ends. Germline-derived CDR1 and CDR2 are LGHNA and YSLEER.

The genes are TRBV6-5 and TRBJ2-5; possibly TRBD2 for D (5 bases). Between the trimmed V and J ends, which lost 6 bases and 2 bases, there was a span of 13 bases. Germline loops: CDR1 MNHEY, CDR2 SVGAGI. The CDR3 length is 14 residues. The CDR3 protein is CASRNPSGQETQYF. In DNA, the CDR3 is TGTGCCAGCAGAAACCCCAGCGGACAAGAGACCCAGTACTTC.

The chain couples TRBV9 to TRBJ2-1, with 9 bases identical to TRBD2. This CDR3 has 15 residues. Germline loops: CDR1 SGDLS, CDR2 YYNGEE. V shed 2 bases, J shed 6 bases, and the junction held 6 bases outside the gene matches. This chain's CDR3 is CASSVSGGLSNEQFF. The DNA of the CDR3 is TGTGCCAGCAGCGTTAGCGGGGGCCTCTCCAATGAGCAGTTCTTC. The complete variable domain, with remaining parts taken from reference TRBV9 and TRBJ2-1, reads DSGVTQTPKHLITATGQRVTLRCSPRSGDLSVYWYQQSLDQGLQFLIQYYNGEERAKGNILERFSAQQFPDLHSELNLSSLELGDSALYFCASSVSGGLSNEQFFGPGTRLTVL.

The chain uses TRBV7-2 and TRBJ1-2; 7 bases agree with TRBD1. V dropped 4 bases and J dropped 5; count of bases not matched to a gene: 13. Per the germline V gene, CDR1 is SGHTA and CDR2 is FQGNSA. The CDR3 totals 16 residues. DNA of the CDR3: TGTGCCAGCAGCTCCACCCCTTTCGACAGGGTTTATGGCTACACCTTC. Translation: CASSSTPFDRVYGYTF.

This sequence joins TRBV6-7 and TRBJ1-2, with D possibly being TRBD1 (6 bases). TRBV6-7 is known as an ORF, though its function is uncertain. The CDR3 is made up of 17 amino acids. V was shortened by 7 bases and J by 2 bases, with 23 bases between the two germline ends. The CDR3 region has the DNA TGTGCCAGCACCGCTTGGGGAGGGGGGGAGTGGAACTATGGCTACACCTTC. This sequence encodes CASTAWGGGEWNYGYTF.

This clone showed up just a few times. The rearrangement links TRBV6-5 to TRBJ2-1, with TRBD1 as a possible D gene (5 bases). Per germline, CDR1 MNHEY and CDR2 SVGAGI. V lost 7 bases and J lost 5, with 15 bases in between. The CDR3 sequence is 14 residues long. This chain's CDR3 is CASKWGADNNEQFF. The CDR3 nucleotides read TGTGCCAGCAAGTGGGGCGCGGATAACAATGAGCAGTTCTTC.

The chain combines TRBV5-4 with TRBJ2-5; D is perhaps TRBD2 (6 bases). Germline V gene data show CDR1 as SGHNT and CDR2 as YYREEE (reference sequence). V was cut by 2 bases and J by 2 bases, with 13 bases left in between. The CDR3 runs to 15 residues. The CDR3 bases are TGTGCCAGCAGCTTCAATGGCCTAGCGCAAGAGACCCAGTACTTC. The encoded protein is CASSFNGLAQETQYF.